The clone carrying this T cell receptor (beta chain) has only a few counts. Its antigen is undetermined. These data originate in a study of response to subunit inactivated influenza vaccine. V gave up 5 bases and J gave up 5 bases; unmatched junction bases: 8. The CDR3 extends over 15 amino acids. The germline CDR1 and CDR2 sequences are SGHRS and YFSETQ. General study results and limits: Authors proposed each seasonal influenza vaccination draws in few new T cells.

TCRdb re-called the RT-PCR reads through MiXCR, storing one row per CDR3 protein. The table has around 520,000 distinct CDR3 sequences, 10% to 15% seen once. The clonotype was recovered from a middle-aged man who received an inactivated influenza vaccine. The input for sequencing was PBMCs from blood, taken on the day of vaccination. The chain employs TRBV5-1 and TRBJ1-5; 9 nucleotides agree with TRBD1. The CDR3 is CASSPDGQGHQPQHF. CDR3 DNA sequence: TGCGCCAGCAGTCCCGATGGACAGGGGCATCAGCCCCAGCATTTT.